This T cell receptor (beta chain) appears in the sequencing data of a study of blood T cell repertoires in COVID-19. Across the study: Sites in the United States, Italy and Spain provided acute and convalescent COVID-19 samples. T cells, B-cell-depleted T cells, or PBMCs supplied cDNA or gDNA.

This clone has a handful of counts. Original processing methods: Reference gene primer amplification in the assay estimated nucleated cell counts. Some clones are missing from TCRdb's copy, which holds only in-frame ones; the method was immunoSEQ multiplex PCR. The V and J calls and clone size come from that table; D and trimming were worked out from the DNA. The data show about 230,000 clones, with roughly 84% seen just once and under 2.5% held by the top ten. This CDR3 has 14 residues. Per the germline V gene, CDR1 is SGHTS and CDR2 is YDEGEE. J was trimmed by 11 bases and V by 4 bases; bases with no gene match: 10.

The chain has TRBV5-8 and TRBJ1-4; 8 positions agree with TRBD1. This receptor was taken from a middle-aged man who had recovered from COVID-19. Sequencing was performed on peripheral blood. The CDR3 here is CASSRRGPTVKLFF. The CDR3 DNA follows: TGTGCCAGCAGCCGCAGGGGGCCGACCGTCAAACTGTTTTTT. The full variable domain, rest sourced from reference TRBV5-8 and TRBJ1-4, is EAGVTQSPTHLIKTRGQQATLRCSPISGHTSVYWYQQALGLGLQFLLWYDEGEERNRGNFPPRFSGRQFPNYSSELNVNALELEDSALYLCASSRRGPTVKLFFGSGTQLSVL.